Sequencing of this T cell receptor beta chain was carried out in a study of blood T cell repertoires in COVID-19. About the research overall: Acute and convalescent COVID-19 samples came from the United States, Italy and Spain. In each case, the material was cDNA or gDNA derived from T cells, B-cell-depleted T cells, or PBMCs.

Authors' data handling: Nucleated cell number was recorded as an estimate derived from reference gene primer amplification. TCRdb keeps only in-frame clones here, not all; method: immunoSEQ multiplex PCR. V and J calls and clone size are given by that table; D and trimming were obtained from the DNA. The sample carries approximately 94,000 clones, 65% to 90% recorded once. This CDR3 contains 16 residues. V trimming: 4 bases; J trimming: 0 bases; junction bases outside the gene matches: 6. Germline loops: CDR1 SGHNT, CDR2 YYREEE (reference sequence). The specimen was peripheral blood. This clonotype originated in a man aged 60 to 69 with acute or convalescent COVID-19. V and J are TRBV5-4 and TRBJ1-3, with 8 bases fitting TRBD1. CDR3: CASSNPGQVSGNTIYF. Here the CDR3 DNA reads TGTGCCAGCAGCAACCCGGGACAGGTCTCTGGAAACACCATATATTTT.